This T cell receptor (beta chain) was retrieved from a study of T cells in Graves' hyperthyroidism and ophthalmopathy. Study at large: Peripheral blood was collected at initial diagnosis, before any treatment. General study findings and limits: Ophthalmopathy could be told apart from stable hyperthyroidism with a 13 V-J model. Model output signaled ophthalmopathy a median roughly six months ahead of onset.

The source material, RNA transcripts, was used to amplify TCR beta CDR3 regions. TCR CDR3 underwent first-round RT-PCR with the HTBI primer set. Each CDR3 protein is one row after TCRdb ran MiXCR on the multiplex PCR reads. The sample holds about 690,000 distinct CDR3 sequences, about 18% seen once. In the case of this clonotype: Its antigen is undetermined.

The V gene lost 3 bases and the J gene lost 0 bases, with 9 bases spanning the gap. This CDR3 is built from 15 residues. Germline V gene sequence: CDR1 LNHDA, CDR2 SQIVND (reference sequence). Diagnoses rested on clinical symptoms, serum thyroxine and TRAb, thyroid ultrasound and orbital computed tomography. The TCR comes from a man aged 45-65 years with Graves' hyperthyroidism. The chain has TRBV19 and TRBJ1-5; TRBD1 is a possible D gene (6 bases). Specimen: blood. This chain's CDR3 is CASSMTGYSNQPQHF. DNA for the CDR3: TGTGCCAGTAGTATGACAGGCTATAGCAATCAGCCCCAGCATTTT.